Presented here are 20 T cell receptor beta chains from one specimen sequenced in a study of shared clonotypes between healthy human individuals (dated by TCRdb to the early 2020s). Library creation used the immunoSEQ multiplex PCR assay. TCRdb stores this immuneACCESS table with in-frame sequences only. Part of the clones is absent; in the studies checked, under half of the shortfall reflects unresolved V genes, and no reason is known for the rest. The sample data list about 980,000 clones, and 60% to 85% of these were observed just once. The ten largest clones capture over 1.3% of the sample. The sequenced sample was memory CD4+ T cells sorted from blood. The cell subset or site label, read with the paper, signifies: CD45RA-negative fraction. These TCRs come from a man between 18 and 35 years old in good health.

The chain joins TRBV27 to TRBJ1-6; D call uncertain. The CDR3 is 16 amino acids. Trimming stripped 8 bases from V and 0 bases from J, with 14 bases between. Per the germline V gene, CDR1 is MNHEY and CDR2 is SMNVEV (reference sequence). The CDR3 region is CASGKQAFSYNSPLHF. The CDR3, as DNA: TGTGCCAGCGGGAAGCAGGCTTTCTCCTATAATTCACCCCTCCACTTT.

The chain joins TRBV5-1 to TRBJ1-3, with D possibly matching TRBD1 (5 bases). The V gene's germline CDR1 is SGHRS and CDR2 YFSETQ. V was pared by 6 bases and J by 4 bases, with 17 bases between. The CDR3 totals 15 residues. CDR3 nucleotide sequence: TGCGCCAGCAACCGGGACGGTCTGAGGGGAAACACCATATATTTT. Translating gives CASNRDGLRGNTIYF. Full variable domain (remainder filled in from reference TRBV5-1 and TRBJ1-3): KAGVTQTPRYLIKTRGQQVTLSCSPISGHRSVSWYQQTPGQGLQFLFEYFSETQRNKGNFPGRFSGRQFSNSRSEMNVSTLELGDSALYLCASNRDGLRGNTIYFGEGSWLTVV.

The rearrangement links TRBV10-3 to TRBJ2-7; a weak D match, TRBD2 (5 bases). V shed 10 bases and J shed 6 bases, with 19 bases lying between them. Germline CDR1 is ENHRY and CDR2 is SYGVKD. The CDR3 runs to 13 residues. The CDR3 DNA reads as TGTGCCACCCAACCTGGAGGATCCCGCGAGCAGTACTTC. This encodes CATQPGGSREQYF.

The chain links TRBV18 to TRBJ2-3; TRBD1 might be the D (5 bases). The germline V gene has CDR1 KGHSH and CDR2 LQKENI. The V and J ends lost 6 bases and 1 base respectively, with 17 bases between them. The CDR3 contains 16 residues. Here the CDR3 DNA reads TGTGCCAGCTCGCCAACAGGAGCCCTAGGCACAGATACGCAGTATTTT. Its protein product is CASSPTGALGTDTQYF.

The CDR3 reads CASSSRTSYSTDTQYF. For the CDR3, the DNA is TGTGCCAGCAGCTCGAGGACTAGTTATAGCACAGATACGCAGTATTTT. The V gene is TRBV7-2, the J gene TRBJ2-3; TRBD2 agrees at 7 bases. Looked up from germline, CDR1 is SGHTA and CDR2 is FQGNSA. V shed 4 bases and J 0 bases; nucleotides not matched to a gene: 7. CDR3 size: 16 residues.

This chain links TRBV6-1 with TRBJ1-2; D perhaps matches TRBD1 (5 bases). This CDR3 comprises 13 residues. The germline V and J ends were trimmed by 5 bases and 4 bases, with 11 bases remaining between them. Germline lookup yields CDR1 MNHNS and CDR2 SASEGT. The CDR3 loop is CASSPDRAYGYTF. CDR3 DNA: TGTGCCAGCAGTCCCGACAGAGCCTATGGCTACACCTTC.

The genes are TRBV13 and TRBJ1-2, with D uncertain. The CDR3 runs 13 residues. Germline loops: CDR1 PRHDT, CDR2 FYEKMQ (reference sequence). The V end was cut by 2 bases, the J end by 8 bases, with 12 bases between. The CDR3 coding sequence is TGTGCCAGCAGCTTACAGAGTGGTAACGGCTACACCTTC. Protein product: CASSLQSGNGYTF.

V usage is TRBV5-6 and J usage is TRBJ2-3, with D perhaps TRBD1 (6 bases). The germline V gene has CDR1 SGHDT and CDR2 YYEEEE. Trimming removed 5 bases at V and 1 base at J, with 14 bases between. This CDR3 has 15 amino acids. CDR3 nucleotide sequence: TGTGCCAGCAGAAAGGACAGAGGAGGCACAGATACGCAGTATTTT. This codes for CASRKDRGGTDTQYF.

The V and J genes are TRBV25-1 and TRBJ1-2, with a weak D call TRBD1 (6 bases). Deletions cut 1 base from V and 5 bases from J, with 8 bases between. From germline, CDR1 is MGHDK and CDR2 SYGVNS. The length of the CDR3 is 13 residues. CDR3 in amino acids: CASSESTGYGYTF. The CDR3 coding sequence is TGTGCCAGCAGTGAATCCACAGGGTATGGCTACACCTTC.

Turning to this clone: Other DNA sequences within the sample encode an identical CDR3. The chain employs TRBV7-2 and TRBJ1-6, with unresolved D. Germline CDR1 and CDR2: SGHTA and FQGNSA. V dropped 4 bases and J dropped 9 bases, with 7 bases sitting between them. This CDR3 comprises 12 residues. The CDR3 coding sequence is TGTGCCAGCAGCTCTTTGGGTTCACCCCTCCACTTT. Its protein is CASSSLGSPLHF.

The chain joins TRBV27 to TRBJ2-7; D not resolved. Germline V gene sequence: CDR1 MNHEY, CDR2 SMNVEV (reference sequence). This CDR3 has 11 amino acids. With 4 bases removed from V and 5 bases from J, the gap between germline ends came to 6 bases. The chain's CDR3 is CASSSFNEQYF. CDR3 DNA: TGTGCCAGCAGTTCTTTTAACGAGCAGTACTTC.

The V call is TRBV28, the J call TRBJ1-4, with D possibly being TRBD1 (5 bases). CDR3 length: 16 amino acids. The germline V and J ends were trimmed by 2 bases and 8 bases, with 18 bases remaining between them. Germline-derived CDR1 and CDR2 are MDHEN and SYDVKM. CDR3 nucleotides: TGTGCCAGCAGTTTAGCAGGGACGCTCCTAGGGGAAAAACTGTTTTTT. The encoded protein is CASSLAGTLLGEKLFF.

In regard to this clone: The same CDR3 can be traced to other DNA sequences in this sample. The J gene is TRBJ2-3, the V gene TRBV9; D is uncertain. Germline V CDR1 and CDR2: SGDLS, YYNGEE. With 0 bases removed from V and 0 bases from J, the gap between germline ends came to 8 bases. The CDR3 totals 15 residues. The CDR3 bases are TGTGCCAGCAGCGTAGCACCCACTAGCACAGATACGCAGTATTTT. It is translated as CASSVAPTSTDTQYF.

The V and J genes are TRBV5-1 and TRBJ1-2; 9 nucleotides agree with TRBD1. The trim removed 4 bases at V and 4 bases at J, leaving 5 bases unmatched. This CDR3 spans 14 amino acids. From germline, CDR1 is SGHRS and CDR2 YFSETQ. The chain's CDR3 is CASSGDRVPYGYTF. CDR3 in DNA: TGCGCCAGCAGCGGGGACAGGGTGCCCTATGGCTACACCTTC.

The chain recombines TRBV5-1 with TRBJ1-1; D ambiguous. The germline gives CDR1 SGHRS, CDR2 YFSETQ. The V and J ends lost 0 bases and 0 bases respectively, with 9 bases between them. This CDR3 has 15 residues. In DNA, the CDR3 is TGCGCCAGCAGCTTGGAGGGCGGGCTGAACACTGAAGCTTTCTTT. Translated: CASSLEGGLNTEAFF.

The rearrangement links TRBV7-9 to TRBJ1-2; 7 bases line up with TRBD1. Per the germline V gene, CDR1 is SEHNR and CDR2 is FQNEAQ (reference sequence). The V segment lost 3 bases and the J segment 4 bases; nucleotides outside the gene matches: 2. This CDR3 comprises 13 residues. The DNA for the CDR3 is TGTGCCAGCAGCTTTGGGGACAGCTATGGCTACACCTTC. This encodes CASSFGDSYGYTF.

The rearrangement joins TRBV5-1 to TRBJ2-5; D possibly corresponds to TRBD2 (5 bases). The CDR3 runs to 14 residues. Germline V gene sequence: CDR1 SGHRS, CDR2 YFSETQ. V was clipped by 3 bases and J by 5 bases, with 14 bases between them. CDR3 sequence reads: CASSWPGREETQYF. The DNA of the CDR3 is TGCGCCAGCAGCTGGCCGGGTAGGGAGGAGACCCAGTACTTC.

The chain employs TRBV2 and TRBJ1-5; D is ambiguous. CDR1 and CDR2 (germline): SNHLY, FYNNEI. The length of the CDR3 is 15 residues. The germline V and J ends were trimmed by 6 bases and 1 base, with 13 bases remaining between them. The CDR3 spells CASSLLAVSNQPQHF. The CDR3, as DNA: TGTGCCAGCAGCCTTCTTGCGGTCAGCAATCAGCCCCAGCATTTT.

This clone was seen a handful of times. The genes are TRBV7-9 and TRBJ2-5; D perhaps matches TRBD1 (8 bases). Trimming left V 4 bases short and J 5 bases short, with 17 bases between. The CDR3 length is 15 residues. The V gene's germline CDR1 is SEHNR and CDR2 FQNEAQ (reference sequence). CDR3 bases: TGTGCCAGCAGCTCCTACGGACAGGGAGGGGAGACCCAGTACTTC. It specifies CASSSYGQGGETQYF.

V is TRBV6-5 and J is TRBJ2-7; perhaps TRBD2 as D (6 bases). The length of the CDR3 is 16 residues. The V gene's germline CDR1 is MNHEY and CDR2 SVGAGI. Trimming stripped 2 bases from V and 6 bases from J, with 20 bases between. This CDR3 is CASSYRGRTSFIEQYF. The CDR3 DNA sequence: TGTGCCAGCAGTTACAGGGGACGAACTAGCTTCATCGAGCAGTACTTC.